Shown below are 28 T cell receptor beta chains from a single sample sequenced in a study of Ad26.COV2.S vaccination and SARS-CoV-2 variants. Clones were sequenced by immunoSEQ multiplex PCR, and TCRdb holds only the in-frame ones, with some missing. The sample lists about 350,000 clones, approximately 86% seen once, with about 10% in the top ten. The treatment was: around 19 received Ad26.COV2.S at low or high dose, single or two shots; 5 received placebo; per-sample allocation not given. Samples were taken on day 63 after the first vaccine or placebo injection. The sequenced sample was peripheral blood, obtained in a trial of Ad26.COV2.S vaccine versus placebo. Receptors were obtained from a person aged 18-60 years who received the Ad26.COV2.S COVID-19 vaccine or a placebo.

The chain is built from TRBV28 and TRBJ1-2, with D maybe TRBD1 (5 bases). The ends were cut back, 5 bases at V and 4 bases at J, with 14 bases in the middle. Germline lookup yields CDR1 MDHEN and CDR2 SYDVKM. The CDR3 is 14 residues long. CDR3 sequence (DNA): TGTGCCAGCAGTCCCCTCCCCGGGACCTATGGCTACACCTTC. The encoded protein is CASSPLPGTYGYTF.

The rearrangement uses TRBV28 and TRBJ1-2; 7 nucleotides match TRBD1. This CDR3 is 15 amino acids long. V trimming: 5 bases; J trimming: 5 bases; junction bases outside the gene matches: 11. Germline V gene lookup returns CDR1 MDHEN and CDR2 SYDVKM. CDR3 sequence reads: CASSLYRGGNYGYTF. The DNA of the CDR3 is TGTGCCAGCAGTCTTTACAGGGGAGGTAATTATGGCTACACCTTC.

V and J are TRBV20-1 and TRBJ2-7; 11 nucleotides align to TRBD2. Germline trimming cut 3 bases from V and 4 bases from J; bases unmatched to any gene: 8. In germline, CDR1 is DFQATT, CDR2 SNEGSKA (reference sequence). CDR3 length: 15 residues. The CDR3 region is CSASLASGGRYEQYF. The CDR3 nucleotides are TGCAGTGCTAGTTTGGCTAGCGGGGGGCGGTACGAGCAGTACTTC.

The CDR3, as DNA: TGCAGCGTTGAAGGGGGATCAGGGTCCTACGAGCAGTACTTC. Protein: CSVEGGSGSYEQYF. The chain has TRBV29-1 and TRBJ2-7; TRBD1 is a possible D gene (5 bases). This CDR3 is 14 amino acids long. Germline lookup yields CDR1 SQVTM and CDR2 ANQGSEA. Trimming left V 1 base short and J 1 base short, with 11 bases between.

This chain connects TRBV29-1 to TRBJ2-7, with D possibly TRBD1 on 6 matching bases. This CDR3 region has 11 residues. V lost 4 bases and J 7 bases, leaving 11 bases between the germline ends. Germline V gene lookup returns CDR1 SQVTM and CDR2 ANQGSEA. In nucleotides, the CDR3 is TGCAGCGTTGGCACAGGGTGGGAGCAGTACTTC. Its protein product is CSVGTGWEQYF.

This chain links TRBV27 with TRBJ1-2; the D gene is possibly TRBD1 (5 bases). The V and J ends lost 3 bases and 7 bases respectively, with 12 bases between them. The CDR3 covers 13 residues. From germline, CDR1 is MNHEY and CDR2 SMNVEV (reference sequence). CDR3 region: CASSLQGGVGYTF. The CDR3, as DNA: TGTGCCAGCAGTTTGCAGGGCGGTGTTGGCTACACCTTC.

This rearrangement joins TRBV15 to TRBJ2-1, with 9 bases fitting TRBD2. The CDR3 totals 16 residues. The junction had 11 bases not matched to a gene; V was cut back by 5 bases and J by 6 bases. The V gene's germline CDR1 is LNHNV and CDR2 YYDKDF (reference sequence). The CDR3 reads CATSPHRSSGGNEQFF. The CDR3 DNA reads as TGTGCCACCAGCCCCCACCGGAGTAGCGGGGGCAATGAGCAGTTCTTC. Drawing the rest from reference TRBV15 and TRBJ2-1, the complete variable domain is DAMVIQNPRYQVTQFGKPVTLSCSQTLNHNVMYWYQQKSSQAPKLLFHYYDKDFNNEADTPDNFQSRRPNTSFCFLDIRSPGLGDTAMYLCATSPHRSSGGNEQFFGPGTRLTVL.

The CDR3 reads CASSEGRVYQPQHF. The CDR3 region has the DNA TGTGCCAGCAGTGAGGGGAGGGTTTATCAGCCCCAGCATTTT. V and J are TRBV2 and TRBJ1-5, with D unclear. CDR1 is SNHLY and CDR2 is FYNNEI in the germline V gene. This CDR3 region has 14 residues. V was shortened by 3 bases and J by 5 bases, with 11 bases between the two germline ends.

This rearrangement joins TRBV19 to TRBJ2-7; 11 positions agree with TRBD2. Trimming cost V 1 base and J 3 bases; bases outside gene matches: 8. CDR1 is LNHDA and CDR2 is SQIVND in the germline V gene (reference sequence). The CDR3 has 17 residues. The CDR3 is CASSIAGTSGGDYEQYF. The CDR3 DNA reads TGTGCCAGTAGTATAGCTGGGACTAGCGGTGGTGACTACGAGCAGTACTTC.

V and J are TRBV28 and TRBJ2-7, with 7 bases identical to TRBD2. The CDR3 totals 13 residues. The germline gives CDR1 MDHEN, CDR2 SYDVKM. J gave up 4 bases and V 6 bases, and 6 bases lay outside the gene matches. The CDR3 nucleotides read TGTGCCAGCAGCCCGACTAGCATATACGAGCAGTACTTC. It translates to CASSPTSIYEQYF.

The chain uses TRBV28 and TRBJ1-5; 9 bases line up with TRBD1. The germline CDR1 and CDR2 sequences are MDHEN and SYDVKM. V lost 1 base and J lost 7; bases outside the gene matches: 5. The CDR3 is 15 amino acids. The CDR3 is CASSLYGQGNQPQHF. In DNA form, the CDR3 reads TGTGCCAGCAGTTTATACGGACAGGGGAACCAGCCCCAGCATTTT.

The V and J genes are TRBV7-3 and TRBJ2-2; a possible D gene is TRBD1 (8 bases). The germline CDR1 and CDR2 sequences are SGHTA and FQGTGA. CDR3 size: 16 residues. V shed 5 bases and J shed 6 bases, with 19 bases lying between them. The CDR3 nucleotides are TGTGCCAGCAGCCCGGCGAGCGGGACAGGCCCCGGGGAGCTGTTTTTT. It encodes CASSPASGTGPGELFF.

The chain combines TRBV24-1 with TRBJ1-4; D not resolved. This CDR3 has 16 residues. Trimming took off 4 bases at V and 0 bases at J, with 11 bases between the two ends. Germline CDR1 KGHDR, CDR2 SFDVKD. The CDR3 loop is CATSEAGAATNEKLFF. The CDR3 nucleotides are TGTGCCACCAGTGAGGCTGGTGCAGCAACTAATGAAAAACTGTTTTTT.

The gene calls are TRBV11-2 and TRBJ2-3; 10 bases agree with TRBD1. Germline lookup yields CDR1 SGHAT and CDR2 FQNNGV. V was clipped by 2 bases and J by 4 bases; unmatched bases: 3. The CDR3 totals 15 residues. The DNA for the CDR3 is TGTGCCAGCAGCTTACTGGGGACAGGGGCAGATACGCAGTATTTT. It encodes CASSLLGTGADTQYF.

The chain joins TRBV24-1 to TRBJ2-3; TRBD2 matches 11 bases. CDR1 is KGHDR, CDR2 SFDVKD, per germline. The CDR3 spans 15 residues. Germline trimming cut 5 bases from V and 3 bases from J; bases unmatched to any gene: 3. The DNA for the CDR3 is TGTGCCACCAGTGGACTAGCGGGAACTACAGATACGCAGTATTTT. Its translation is CATSGLAGTTDTQYF.

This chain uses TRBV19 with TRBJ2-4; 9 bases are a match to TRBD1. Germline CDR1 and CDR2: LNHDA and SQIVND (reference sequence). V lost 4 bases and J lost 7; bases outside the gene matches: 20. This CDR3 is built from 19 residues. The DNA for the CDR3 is TGTGCCAGTAGTACCACGACCCCGGGACAGGGTCAATCACCCAACATTCAGTACTTC. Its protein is CASSTTTPGQGQSPNIQYF.

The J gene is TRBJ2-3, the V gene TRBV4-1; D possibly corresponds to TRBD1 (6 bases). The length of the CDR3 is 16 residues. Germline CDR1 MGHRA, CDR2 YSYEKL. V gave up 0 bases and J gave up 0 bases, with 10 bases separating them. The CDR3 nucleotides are TGCGCCAGCAGCCAAGATTACAGGGCTAGCACAGATACGCAGTATTTT. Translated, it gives CASSQDYRASTDTQYF.

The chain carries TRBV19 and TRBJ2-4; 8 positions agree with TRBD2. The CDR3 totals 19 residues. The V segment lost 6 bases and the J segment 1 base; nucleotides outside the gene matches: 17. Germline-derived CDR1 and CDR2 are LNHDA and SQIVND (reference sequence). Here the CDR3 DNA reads TGTGCCAGTAGACCCTCGATTCGGAGGGTAGCGGGGGCCAAAAACATTCAGTACTTC. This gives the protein CASRPSIRRVAGAKNIQYF.

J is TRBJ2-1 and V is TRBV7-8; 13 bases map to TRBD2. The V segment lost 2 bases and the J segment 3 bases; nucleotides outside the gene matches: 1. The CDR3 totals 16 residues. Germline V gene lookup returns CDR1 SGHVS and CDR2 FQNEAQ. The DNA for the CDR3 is TGTGCCAGCAGCTTAACTAGCGGGAGGGGCTACAATGAGCAGTTCTTC. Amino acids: CASSLTSGRGYNEQFF.

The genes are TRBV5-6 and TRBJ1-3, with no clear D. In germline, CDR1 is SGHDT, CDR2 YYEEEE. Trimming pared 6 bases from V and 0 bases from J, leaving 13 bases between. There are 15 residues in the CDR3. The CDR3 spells CASNVGPYSGNTIYF. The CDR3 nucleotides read TGTGCCAGCAACGTTGGGCCCTACTCTGGAAACACCATATATTTT.

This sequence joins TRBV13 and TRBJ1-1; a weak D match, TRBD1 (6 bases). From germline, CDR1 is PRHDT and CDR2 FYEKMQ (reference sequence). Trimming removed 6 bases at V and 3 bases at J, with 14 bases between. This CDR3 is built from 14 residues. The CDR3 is CASSSRGIDTEAFF. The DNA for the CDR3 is TGTGCCAGCAGTTCCAGGGGCATTGACACTGAAGCTTTCTTT.

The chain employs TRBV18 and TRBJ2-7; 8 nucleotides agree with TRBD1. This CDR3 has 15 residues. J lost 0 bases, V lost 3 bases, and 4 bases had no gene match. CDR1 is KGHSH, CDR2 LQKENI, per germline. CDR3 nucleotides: TGTGCCAGCTCACCTCGCAGGGGGCCCTCCTACGAGCAGTACTTC. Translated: CASSPRRGPSYEQYF.

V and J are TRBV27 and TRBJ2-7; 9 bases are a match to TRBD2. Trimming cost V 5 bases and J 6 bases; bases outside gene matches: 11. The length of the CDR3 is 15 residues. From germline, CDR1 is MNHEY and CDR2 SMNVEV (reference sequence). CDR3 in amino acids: CASSPQAGGPGEQYF. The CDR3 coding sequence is TGTGCCAGCAGTCCTCAAGCGGGAGGCCCCGGCGAGCAGTACTTC.

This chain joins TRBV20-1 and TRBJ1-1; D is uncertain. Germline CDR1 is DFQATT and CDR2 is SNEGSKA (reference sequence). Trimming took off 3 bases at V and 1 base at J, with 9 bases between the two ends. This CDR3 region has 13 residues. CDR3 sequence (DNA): TGCAGTGCTAGTTCGCCTGAGAACACTGAAGCTTTCTTT. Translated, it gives CSASSPENTEAFF.

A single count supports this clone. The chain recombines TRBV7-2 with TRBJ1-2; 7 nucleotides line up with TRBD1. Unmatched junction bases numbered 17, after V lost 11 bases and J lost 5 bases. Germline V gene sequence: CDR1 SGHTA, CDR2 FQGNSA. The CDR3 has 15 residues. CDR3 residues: CAPMGGDSNQYGYTF. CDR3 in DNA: TGTGCCCCCATGGGGGGGGACAGCAACCAATATGGCTACACCTTC.

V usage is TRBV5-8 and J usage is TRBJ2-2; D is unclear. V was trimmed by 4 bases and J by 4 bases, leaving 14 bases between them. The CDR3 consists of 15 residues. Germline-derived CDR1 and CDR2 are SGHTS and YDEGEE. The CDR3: CASSPVAISTGELFF. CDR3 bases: TGTGCCAGCAGCCCTGTGGCTATATCCACCGGGGAGCTGTTTTTT.

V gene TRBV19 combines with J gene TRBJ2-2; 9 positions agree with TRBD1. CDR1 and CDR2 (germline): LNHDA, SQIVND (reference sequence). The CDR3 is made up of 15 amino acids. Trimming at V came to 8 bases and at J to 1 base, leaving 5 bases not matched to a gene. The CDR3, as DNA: TGTGCCAGTGCCCGACAGGGGGGGAACACCGGGGAGCTGTTTTTT. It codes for CASARQGGNTGELFF.

CDR3 DNA sequence: TGTGCCAGCAGTTGGGAGGGGGGGAACGGTCAGCCCCAGCATTTT. Its protein product is CASSWEGGNGQPQHF. The J gene is TRBJ1-5, the V gene TRBV28; possible D gene TRBD1, 6 bases. Germline assignment: CDR1 MDHEN and CDR2 SYDVKM. Trimming removed 4 bases from V and 6 bases from J, with 16 bases in between. CDR3 length: 15 amino acids.